This record looks at one T cell receptor beta chain sequence and its context. What it recognizes is unknown. The data were taken from a study of cytomegalovirus exposure and HLA in healthy donors. Study conclusions and caveats: Across donors, presence/absence analyses took sequencing depth to be roughly uniform.

The PCR employed 60 Vbeta primers together with 13 Jbeta primers. Sequencing used immunoSEQ multiplex PCR; TCRdb keeps in-frame clones, though not all of them. The data show 250,000 to 350,000 clones, with 70% to 90% seen just once and roughly 4% held by the top ten. Trimming stripped 0 bases from V and 1 base from J, with 9 bases between. This CDR3 region has 15 residues. CDR1 and CDR2 (germline): ENHRY, SYGVKD. Sequencing was performed on PBMCs. This TCR was sampled from a man aged 40-55 years in good health and CMV-seropositive. V and J are TRBV10-3 and TRBJ1-1; D might be TRBD1 (5 bases). The CDR3 sequence is CAISESGGSNTEAFF. CDR3 nucleotides: TGTGCCATCAGTGAGTCGGGGGGATCGAACACTGAAGCTTTCTTT.